The rows below give T cell receptor beta chains drawn from one sample of a study of cytomegalovirus exposure and HLA in healthy donors. The table came from immunoSEQ multiplex PCR; TCRdb's copy has only in-frame clones and leaves some out. The table shows over 200,000 clones, with about 89% occurring only once. Material: PBMCs. These receptors were collected from a woman between 18 and 30 years old in good health and CMV-seronegative. The CDR3 runs from the conserved cysteine through the conserved F or W. The D gene is left open where the match is weak. The size entry is marked missing in some rows and otherwise reads once, few, many or a size class.

V gene: TRBV4-3
D gene: .
clone size: once
J gene: TRBJ2-1
CDR3 protein: CASSRRAEVFYNEQFF
CDR3 DNA: TGCGCCAGCAGCCGCAGAGCGGAGGTTTTCTACAATGAGCAGTTCTTC

V gene: TRBV19
D gene: .
clone size: .
J gene: TRBJ2-3
CDR3 protein: CASSRQESDTQYF
CDR3 DNA: TGTGCCAGTAGTAGGCAGGAATCAGATACGCAGTATTTT

V gene: TRBV6-5
D gene: .
clone size: .
J gene: TRBJ2-3
CDR3 protein: CASSYQTDTQYF
CDR3 DNA: TGTGCCAGCAGTTATCAGACAGATACGCAGTATTTT

V gene: TRBV5-1
D gene: TRBD1
clone size: .
J gene: TRBJ2-5
CDR3 protein: CASSPTGWGRTGGGETQYF
CDR3 DNA: TGCGCCAGCAGCCCAACTGGATGGGGAAGGACAGGGGGGGGAGAGACCCAGTACTTC

V gene: TRBV10-3
D gene: TRBD1
clone size: .
J gene: TRBJ2-1
CDR3 protein: CAISEPWNGDREQFF
CDR3 DNA: TGTGCCATCAGTGAGCCTTGGAATGGGGACAGGGAGCAGTTCTTC

V gene: TRBV4-3
D gene: TRBD1
clone size: .
J gene: TRBJ1-5
CDR3 protein: CASSPGTGVMPQHF
CDR3 DNA: TGCGCCAGCAGCCCCGGGACAGGGGTAATGCCCCAGCATTTT

V gene: TRBV11-2
D gene: .
clone size: .
J gene: TRBJ1-1
CDR3 protein: CASSPGRTGSEAFF
CDR3 DNA: TGTGCCAGCAGCCCCGGTCGCACAGGATCTGAAGCTTTCTTT

V gene: TRBV4-2
D gene: .
clone size: .
J gene: TRBJ2-1
CDR3 protein: CASSQPGGESYNEQFF
CDR3 DNA: TGTGCCAGCAGCCAACCGGGCGGGGAATCCTACAATGAGCAGTTCTTC

V gene: TRBV4-3
D gene: .
clone size: .
J gene: TRBJ2-7
CDR3 protein: CASSQDWRTYNYEQYF
CDR3 DNA: TGCGCCAGCAGCCAAGATTGGCGGACATATAACTACGAGCAGTACTTC

V gene: TRBV9
D gene: TRBD1
clone size: .
J gene: TRBJ1-2
CDR3 protein: CASSVSGTGSNYGYTF
CDR3 DNA: TGTGCCAGCAGCGTCTCCGGGACAGGGTCTAACTATGGCTACACCTTC

V gene: TRBV27
D gene: .
clone size: .
J gene: TRBJ2-5
CDR3 protein: CASSSTGIPETQYF
CDR3 DNA: TGTGCCAGCAGTTCAACAGGGATACCAGAGACCCAGTACTTC

V gene: TRBV4-3
D gene: .
clone size: .
J gene: TRBJ2-1
CDR3 protein: CASSQGLLDNEQFF
CDR3 DNA: TGCGCCAGCAGCCAAGGGCTTCTCGACAATGAGCAGTTCTTC

V gene: TRBV2
D gene: TRBD1
clone size: .
J gene: TRBJ2-5
CDR3 protein: CASMARTGGWETQYF
CDR3 DNA: TGTGCCAGCATGGCAAGGACAGGGGGCTGGGAGACCCAGTACTTC

V gene: TRBV29-1
D gene: .
clone size: .
J gene: TRBJ1-1
CDR3 protein: CSAPGQPNTEAFF
CDR3 DNA: TGCAGCGCACCGGGACAACCTAACACTGAAGCTTTCTTT

V gene: TRBV5-1
D gene: .
clone size: .
J gene: TRBJ1-1
CDR3 protein: CASSGTGTKNTEAFF
CDR3 DNA: TGCGCCAGCAGCGGGACCGGGACAAAGAACACTGAAGCTTTCTTT

V gene: TRBV28
D gene: TRBD1
clone size: once
J gene: TRBJ1-4
CDR3 protein: CASSSGGSANEKLFF
CDR3 DNA: TGTGCCAGCAGCTCAGGGGGCTCGGCTAATGAAAAACTGTTTTTT

V gene: TRBV7-9
D gene: .
clone size: .
J gene: TRBJ2-7
CDR3 protein: CASSLEGRADEQYF
CDR3 DNA: TGTGCCAGCAGCTTAGAGGGCAGGGCTGACGAGCAGTACTTC

V gene: TRBV15
D gene: TRBD2
clone size: .
J gene: TRBJ2-3
CDR3 protein: CATSRGTSGGTDTQYF
CDR3 DNA: TGTGCCACCAGCCGCGGGACTAGCGGAGGCACAGATACGCAGTATTTT

V gene: TRBV9
D gene: TRBD2
clone size: .
J gene: TRBJ2-7
CDR3 protein: CASSVEGGLAGFYEQYF
CDR3 DNA: TGTGCCAGCAGCGTAGAGGGGGGTCTAGCGGGGTTCTACGAGCAGTACTTC

V gene: TRBV11-2
D gene: TRBD2
clone size: few
J gene: TRBJ2-3
CDR3 protein: CASSLAGGLWPDTQYF
CDR3 DNA: TGTGCCAGCAGCTTAGCGGGGGGGCTATGGCCAGATACGCAGTATTTT

V gene: TRBV7-2
D gene: .
clone size: .
J gene: TRBJ2-5
CDR3 protein: CASSLATASETQYF
CDR3 DNA: TGTGCCAGCAGCTTAGCCACAGCCTCAGAGACCCAGTACTTC

V gene: TRBV14
D gene: .
clone size: .
J gene: TRBJ2-7
CDR3 protein: CASSQYLYEQYF
CDR3 DNA: TGTGCCAGCAGCCAATATCTCTACGAGCAGTACTTC

V gene: TRBV18
D gene: .
clone size: .
J gene: TRBJ1-5
CDR3 protein: CASSLQGESQPQHF
CDR3 DNA: TGTGCCAGCTCTCTACAGGGTGAAAGTCAGCCCCAGCATTTT

V gene: TRBV7-9
D gene: .
clone size: few
J gene: TRBJ2-1
CDR3 protein: CASSLAVRRSLHNEQFF
CDR3 DNA: TGTGCCAGCAGCTTAGCGGTTAGGCGGAGTCTCCACAATGAGCAGTTCTTC

V gene: TRBV6-6
D gene: .
clone size: .
J gene: TRBJ1-1
CDR3 protein: CASTDRLGEAFF
CDR3 DNA: TGTGCCAGCACCGACAGACTGGGTGAAGCTTTCTTT

V gene: TRBV7-2
D gene: .
clone size: .
J gene: TRBJ1-1
CDR3 protein: CASSLASVGTEAFF
CDR3 DNA: TGTGCCAGCAGCTTAGCGAGTGTCGGCACTGAAGCTTTCTTT

V gene: TRBV7-2
D gene: TRBD1
clone size: .
J gene: TRBJ2-5
CDR3 protein: CASSLAAVTGKAETQYF
CDR3 DNA: TGTGCCAGCAGCTTAGCTGCTGTGACAGGGAAGGCGGAGACCCAGTACTTC

V gene: TRBV11-3
D gene: .
clone size: .
J gene: TRBJ2-7
CDR3 protein: CASSLEVGVSEQYF
CDR3 DNA: TGTGCCAGCAGCTTAGAAGTAGGGGTATCCGAGCAGTACTTC

V gene: TRBV19
D gene: TRBD1
clone size: .
J gene: TRBJ1-2
CDR3 protein: CASRASGTADGYTF
CDR3 DNA: TGTGCCAGTAGAGCCTCCGGGACAGCCGATGGCTACACCTTC

V gene: TRBV25-1
D gene: TRBD1
clone size: .
J gene: TRBJ1-1
CDR3 protein: CASSVTGVLVTEAFF
CDR3 DNA: TGTGCCAGCAGTGTTACAGGGGTTTTGGTCACTGAAGCTTTCTTT

V gene: TRBV7-8
D gene: TRBD2
clone size: .
J gene: TRBJ2-2
CDR3 protein: CASRGTSGIAGELFF
CDR3 DNA: TGTGCCAGCAGGGGGACTAGCGGGATCGCCGGGGAGCTGTTTTTT

V gene: TRBV5-4
D gene: .
clone size: once
J gene: TRBJ2-5
CDR3 protein: CASSPDLATETQYF
CDR3 DNA: TGTGCCAGCAGCCCCGACCTAGCTACGGAGACCCAGTACTTC

V gene: TRBV5-1
D gene: TRBD2
clone size: .
J gene: TRBJ2-5
CDR3 protein: CASSLVASGLAKETQYF
CDR3 DNA: TGCGCCAGCAGCTTGGTGGCCTCGGGACTAGCGAAAGAGACCCAGTACTTC

V gene: TRBV11-2
D gene: TRBD1
clone size: .
J gene: TRBJ2-7
CDR3 protein: CASSQGQGPSYEQYF
CDR3 DNA: TGTGCCAGCAGCCAGGGACAGGGGCCCTCCTACGAGCAGTACTTC

V gene: TRBV11-1
D gene: .
clone size: .
J gene: TRBJ2-4
CDR3 protein: CASSLGAAPPKNIQYF
CDR3 DNA: TGTGCCAGCAGCTTAGGTGCGGCACCACCCAAAAACATTCAGTACTTC

V gene: TRBV7-2
D gene: .
clone size: .
J gene: TRBJ2-7
CDR3 protein: CASSLQAGTYEQYF
CDR3 DNA: TGTGCCAGCAGCTTACAGGCAGGGACCTACGAGCAGTACTTC

V gene: TRBV5-1
D gene: .
clone size: .
J gene: TRBJ1-4
CDR3 protein: CASSRGANEKLFF
CDR3 DNA: TGCGCCAGTTCGCGGGGAGCTAATGAAAAACTGTTTTTT

V gene: TRBV5-6
D gene: .
clone size: .
J gene: TRBJ1-2
CDR3 protein: CASSLGGGGYTF
CDR3 DNA: TGTGCCAGCAGCTTGGGAGGCGGGGGCTACACCTTC

V gene: TRBV19
D gene: TRBD2
clone size: .
J gene: TRBJ2-1
CDR3 protein: CASRGLAGLSYNEQFF
CDR3 DNA: TGTGCCAGTAGGGGACTAGCGGGGCTCTCCTACAATGAGCAGTTCTTC

V gene: TRBV4-1
D gene: .
clone size: .
J gene: TRBJ2-5
CDR3 protein: CASSQRGAGSRETQYF
CDR3 DNA: TGCGCCAGCAGCCAACGCGGGGCTGGAAGTAGGGAGACCCAGTACTTC

V gene: TRBV27
D gene: .
clone size: once
J gene: TRBJ1-6
CDR3 protein: CASSLSPSGDNSPLHF
CDR3 DNA: TGTGCCAGCAGTTTATCGCCGTCGGGAGATAATTCACCCCTCCACTTT

V gene: TRBV30
D gene: TRBD2
clone size: .
J gene: TRBJ2-5
CDR3 protein: CAWSRPSGIQETQYF
CDR3 DNA: TGTGCCTGGAGTCGTCCTAGCGGGATCCAAGAGACCCAGTACTTC

V gene: TRBV14
D gene: .
clone size: .
J gene: TRBJ2-1
CDR3 protein: CASSQAVSSYNEQFF
CDR3 DNA: TGTGCCAGCAGCCAAGCGGTAAGCTCCTACAATGAGCAGTTCTTC

V gene: TRBV11-3
D gene: TRBD2
clone size: .
J gene: TRBJ2-1
CDR3 protein: CASSSGTSGNYEQFF
CDR3 DNA: TGTGCCAGCAGTTCCGGGACTAGCGGGAACTATGAGCAGTTCTTC

V gene: TRBV4-3
D gene: .
clone size: .
J gene: TRBJ1-1
CDR3 protein: CASSQGPRGTEAFF
CDR3 DNA: TGCGCCAGCAGCCAAGGACCTCGCGGCACTGAAGCTTTCTTT

V gene: TRBV7-3
D gene: .
clone size: .
J gene: TRBJ2-1
CDR3 protein: CASSRTNNEQFF
CDR3 DNA: TGTGCCAGCAGCCGGACTAACAATGAGCAGTTCTTC